This TCR beta chain was identified in a study of T cells in Graves' hyperthyroidism and ophthalmopathy. Study findings and constraints: Blood also carried most thyroid clonotypes expanded above 0.001.

Comments on this clonotype: Its cognate antigen is unknown.

RNA transcripts were the template for amplifying TCR beta CDR3 regions. The HTBI set primed first-round TCR CDR3 RT-PCR. TCRdb independently ran MiXCR on the multiplex PCR reads; one entry per CDR3 protein. Of fewer than 700,000 distinct CDR3 sequences in the sample, roughly 18% are singletons; the top ten hold roughly a sixth. Germline CDR1 reads SGHRS; CDR2 reads YFSETQ. This CDR3 has 15 amino acids. The J segment lost 4 bases and the V segment lost 4 bases, leaving 9 bases of the junction unmatched. Disease lasting under 3 months, a NOSPECS grade of at least 4, and a Clinical Activity Score of at least 3 were features of the ophthalmopathy patients.

V gene TRBV5-1 combines with J gene TRBJ2-5; 8 bases fit TRBD1. Specimen: blood. This receptor was taken from a young woman with Graves' ophthalmopathy. The CDR3 loop is CASSPRTGQGETQYF. CDR3 sequence (DNA): TGCGCCAGCAGCCCCCGGACAGGGCAGGGAGAGACCCAGTACTTC.